Included here is one T cell receptor (beta chain) sequence, with context. The table came from immunoSEQ multiplex PCR; TCRdb's copy has only in-frame clones and leaves some out. This sample has millions of clones, with about 92% found just once. The data were taken from a study of shared clonotypes between healthy human individuals. This CDR3 comprises 15 residues. The V gene end was trimmed by 7 bases and the J gene end by 6 bases; junction bases not matched to a gene: 6. The germline CDR1 and CDR2 sequences are LNHDA and SQIVND (reference sequence). The chain recombines TRBV19 with TRBJ1-6; 10 bases match TRBD1. The sequence came from a man younger than 30 in good health. The sequencing sample was made of naive CD4+ T cells sorted from blood. Subset of the sample: CD45RA+ positively selected. The CDR3 DNA follows: TGTGCCAGTACCACCGGGACAGGGGTTAATTCACCCCTCCACTTT. This sequence encodes CASTTGTGVNSPLHF.